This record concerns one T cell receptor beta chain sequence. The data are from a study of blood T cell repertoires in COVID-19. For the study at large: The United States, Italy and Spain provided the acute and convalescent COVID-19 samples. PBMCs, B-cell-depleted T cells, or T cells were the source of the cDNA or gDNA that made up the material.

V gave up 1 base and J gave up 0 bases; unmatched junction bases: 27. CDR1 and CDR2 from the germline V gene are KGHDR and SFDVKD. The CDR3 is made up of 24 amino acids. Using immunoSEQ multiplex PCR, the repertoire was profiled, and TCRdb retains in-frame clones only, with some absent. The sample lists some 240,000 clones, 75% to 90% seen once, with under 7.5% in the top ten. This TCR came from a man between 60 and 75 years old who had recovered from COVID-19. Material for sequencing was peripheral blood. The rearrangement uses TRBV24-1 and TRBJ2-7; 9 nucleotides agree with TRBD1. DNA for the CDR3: TGTGCCACCAGTGATTTAGACGGGACAGGGCTCATAGTTGGAGCTCACGCCAGCTCCTACGAGCAGTACTTC. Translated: CATSDLDGTGLIVGAHASSYEQYF.